The 3 T cell receptor beta chains below come from one sample, sequenced in a study of blood T cell repertoires in COVID-19. The protocol was immunoSEQ multiplex PCR, while the TCRdb copy is restricted to in-frame clones and leaves out a portion. The data show about 200,000 clones, around 90% seen once. Source material: peripheral blood. Source of these receptors: a man aged 45 to 65 with acute or convalescent COVID-19.

This clone was seen only a few times. This sequence joins TRBV21-1 and TRBJ1-6; the DNA was not compared with TRBD1, the D call given in the table. TRBV21-1 is a listed pseudogene. The CDR3 has 18 residues. The CDR3 DNA reads TGTGCCAGCAGCAAAGTGAGGGAGACAGGGGGTAAAGGATCACCCCTCCACTTT. It translates to CASSKVRETGGKGSPLHF.

CDR3 sequence (DNA): TGTGCCAGCAGTGCATTTAAGAAGAGCTCTGGAAACACCATATATTTT. Translation: CASSAFKKSSGNTIYF. The rearrangement links TRBV6-1 to TRBJ1-3; D is unclear. With 4 bases removed from V and 0 bases from J, the gap between germline ends came to 13 bases. The CDR3 sequence is 16 residues long. Per the germline V gene, CDR1 is MNHNS and CDR2 is SASEGT.

This clone has only a few counts. The V gene is TRBV18, the J gene TRBJ2-1; TRBD2 matches 11 bases. CDR1 and CDR2 from the germline V gene are KGHSH and LQKENI. The CDR3 is 18 residues long. The ends lost 2 bases at V and 4 bases at J; junction bases unmatched: 10. CDR3 nucleotide sequence: TGTGCCAGCTCACCAGGTTTGGTTCTAGCGGGAGGATACAATGAGCAGTTCTTC. Residues: CASSPGLVLAGGYNEQFF.